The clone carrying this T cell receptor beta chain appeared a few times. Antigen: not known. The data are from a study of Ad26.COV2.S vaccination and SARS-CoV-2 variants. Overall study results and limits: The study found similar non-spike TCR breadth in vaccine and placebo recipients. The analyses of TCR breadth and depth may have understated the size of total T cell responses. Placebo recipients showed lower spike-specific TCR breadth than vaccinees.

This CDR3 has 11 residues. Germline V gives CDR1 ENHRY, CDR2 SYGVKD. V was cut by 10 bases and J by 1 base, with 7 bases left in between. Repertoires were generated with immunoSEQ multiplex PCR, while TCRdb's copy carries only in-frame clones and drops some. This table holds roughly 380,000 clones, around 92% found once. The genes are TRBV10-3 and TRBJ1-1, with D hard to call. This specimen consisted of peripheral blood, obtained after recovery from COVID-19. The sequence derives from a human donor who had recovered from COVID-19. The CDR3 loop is CASTANTEAFF. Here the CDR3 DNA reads TGTGCCAGCACGGCGAACACTGAAGCTTTCTTT.